Listed here are 25 T cell receptor beta chains from one sample, sequenced in a study of patients and donors after allogeneic stem cell transplantation. TCRdb passed the RT-PCR reads through MiXCR, listing each CDR3 protein once. The sample records about 960,000 distinct CDR3 sequences, roughly 17% being singletons. The specimen was blood, either unsorted or a sorted T cell fraction (not recorded which). The receptors derive from a human donor who was either an allogeneic HSCT recipient or a stem cell or donor lymphocyte infusion donor (not recorded which). It is not recorded whose cells these are; they may come from a transplant donor.

The V call is TRBV2, the J call TRBJ1-1; tentative D call: TRBD1 (6 bases). Germline loops: CDR1 SNHLY, CDR2 FYNNEI. Trimming took off 0 bases at V and 10 bases at J, with 12 bases between the two ends. CDR3 length: 13 residues. The chain's CDR3 is CASSEALTGRAFF. The CDR3 region has the DNA TGTGCCAGCAGTGAAGCGCTAACAGGGAGAGCTTTCTTT.

This chain connects TRBV13 to TRBJ2-4; the D gene could be TRBD1 or TRBD2 (5 bases each). Trimming removed 7 bases at V and 10 bases at J, with 20 bases between. The CDR3 has 14 residues. Germline V CDR1 and CDR2: PRHDT, FYEKMQ (reference sequence). The CDR3 DNA follows: TGTGCCAGCAAAAATATAGACAGAGGGAAAATTCAGTACTTC. Translation gives CASKNIDRGKIQYF.

This clonotype was found a few times. The chain has TRBV5-1 and TRBJ2-3, with D tentatively TRBD2 (7 bases). This CDR3 is 15 amino acids long. Germline V CDR1 and CDR2: SGHRS, YFSETQ. Trimming removed 1 base from V and 4 bases from J, with 13 bases in between. As DNA, the CDR3 is TGCGCCAGCAGCTTGTCGGGGGGCGGGGCAGATACGCAGTATTTT. Residues: CASSLSGGGADTQYF.

The table lists this clonotype with a few counts. V gene TRBV10-3 combines with J gene TRBJ2-3; unclear D gene. With 2 bases removed from V and 6 bases from J, the gap between germline ends came to 6 bases. Germline assignment: CDR1 ENHRY and CDR2 SYGVKD. The CDR3 is 12 residues long. CDR3 nucleotides: TGTGCCATCAGTGAGGGCGCGGATACGCAGTATTTT. Residues: CAISEGADTQYF.

This clonotype was observed at least ten times. This chain links TRBV12-3 or TRBV12-4 with TRBJ2-3, with D tentatively TRBD1 or TRBD2 (6 bases each). The CDR3 loop spans 17 amino acids. The germline V and J ends were trimmed by 5 bases and 0 bases, with 18 bases remaining between them. The CDR3 loop reads CASSRGGGSSSTDTQYF. In DNA form, the CDR3 reads TGTGCCAGCAGTCGAGGGGGAGGCAGTTCTAGCACAGATACGCAGTATTTT.

This clonotype showed up just a few times. The gene calls are TRBV6-6 and TRBJ2-3; D is possibly TRBD2 (5 bases). CDR1 and CDR2 from the germline V gene are MNHNY and SVGAGI (reference sequence). The CDR3 runs to 11 residues. V shed 6 bases and J shed 10 bases, with 11 bases lying between them. CDR3 nucleotide sequence: TGTGCCAGCAGGACCGTCGGGGCGCAGTATTTT. Protein product: CASRTVGAQYF.

The rearrangement uses TRBV6-2 or TRBV6-3 and TRBJ1-2; 8 positions agree with TRBD1. V gave up 2 bases and J gave up 5 bases; unmatched junction bases: 7. From germline, CDR1 is MNHEY and CDR2 SVGEGT. This CDR3 spans 15 amino acids. CDR3 protein: CASSYPDRAKYGYTF. CDR3 nucleotides: TGTGCCAGCAGTTACCCGGACAGGGCCAAGTATGGCTACACCTTC.

The V call is TRBV7-2, the J call TRBJ1-1; no firm D call. The germline V gene has CDR1 SGHTA and CDR2 FQGNSA. The CDR3 spans 12 residues. Trimming removed 1 base from V and 9 bases from J, with 9 bases in between. CDR3 amino acids: CASSLDGPQAFF. CDR3 nucleotide sequence: TGTGCCAGCAGCTTAGACGGACCCCAAGCTTTCTTT.

This clonotype showed up just a few times. V gene TRBV7-9 combines with J gene TRBJ2-5; 7 positions agree with TRBD2. This CDR3 is 14 amino acids long. Germline CDR1 reads SEHNR; CDR2 reads FQNEAQ (reference sequence). The V and J ends lost 3 bases and 3 bases, in that order; junction bases with no gene match: 4. The CDR3 bases are TGTGCCAGCAGCTTGGCTAGCGGAAAAGAGACCCAGTACTTC. This translates into CASSLASGKETQYF.

The chain recombines TRBV12-3 or TRBV12-4 with TRBJ2-2; 9 bases are a match to TRBD2. The CDR3 extends over 15 amino acids. After removal of 3 bases from V and 6 bases from J, the junction contained 5 bases not matched to a gene. The CDR3 loop reads CASSLVAGVPGELFF. The CDR3 DNA sequence: TGTGCCAGCAGTTTGGTAGCGGGAGTACCCGGGGAGCTGTTTTTT.

The chain uses TRBV4-1 and TRBJ2-5; no clear D gene. This CDR3 is 16 amino acids long. Trimming took 0 bases from V and 2 from J, leaving 13 bases between them. Germline assignment: CDR1 MGHRA and CDR2 YSYEKL. CDR3 amino acids: CASSQEFLRKQETQYF. Written as DNA, the CDR3 is TGCGCCAGCAGCCAAGAATTTTTGCGGAAACAAGAGACCCAGTACTTC.

In its sample, this clonotype was seen many times. The gene calls are TRBV5-1 and TRBJ2-2; 7 positions match TRBD1. Germline CDR1 and CDR2: SGHRS and YFSETQ. The CDR3 covers 14 residues. V gave up 7 bases and J gave up 7 bases; unmatched junction bases: 10. The CDR3 nucleotides are TGCGCCAGCTCTTACGACAGGGCAAACGGGGAGCTGTTTTTT. Translating it yields CASSYDRANGELFF.

This clonotype was recorded a few times. V gene TRBV9 combines with J gene TRBJ1-3, with a tentative D call TRBD1 (6 bases). The CDR3 is 16 residues long. The germline CDR1 and CDR2 sequences are SGDLS and YYNGEE. V gave up 3 bases and J gave up 4 bases, with 17 bases separating them. The CDR3 sequence: CASSERIQGDGNTIYF. The CDR3 DNA reads as TGTGCCAGCAGCGAACGTATACAGGGAGACGGAAACACCATATATTTT. Filled out from reference TRBV9 and TRBJ1-3, the complete variable domain reads DSGVTQTPKHLITATGQRVTLRCSPRSGDLSVYWYQQSLDQGLQFLIQYYNGEERAKGNILERFSAQQFPDLHSELNLSSLELGDSALYFCASSERIQGDGNTIYFGEGSWLTVV.

This clonotype was observed a handful of times. This chain joins TRBV6-1 and TRBJ1-1, with D possibly TRBD1 on 6 matching bases. Germline lookup yields CDR1 MNHNS and CDR2 SASEGT. This CDR3 has 15 amino acids. V lost 6 bases and J lost 1, with 15 bases in between. CDR3 sequence reads: CASRSPGAPNTEAFF. Written as DNA, the CDR3 is TGTGCCAGCAGAAGCCCGGGGGCCCCGAACACTGAAGCTTTCTTT.

The chain is built from TRBV30 and TRBJ2-7, with D perhaps TRBD2 (8 bases). V shed 3 bases and J shed 0 bases, with 18 bases lying between them. From germline, CDR1 is GTSNPN and CDR2 SVGIG (reference sequence). The CDR3 extends over 16 amino acids. The CDR3 spells CAWRKGAGTSSYEQYF. Here the CDR3 DNA reads TGTGCCTGGAGGAAGGGGGCCGGGACTAGCTCCTACGAGCAGTACTTC. The full variable domain, in which reference TRBV30 and TRBJ2-7 provide the parts outside the CDR3, is SQTIHQWPATLVQPVGSPLSLECTVEGTSNPNLYWYRQAAGRGLQLLFYSVGIGQISSEVPQNLSASRPQDRQFILSSKKLLLSDSGFYLCAWRKGAGTSSYEQYFGPGTRLTVT.

The rearrangement links TRBV4-2 to TRBJ1-4; D might be TRBD1 (6 bases). This CDR3 has 15 residues. Looked up from germline, CDR1 is LGHNA and CDR2 is YNFKEQ. Trimming took off 4 bases at V and 7 bases at J, with 16 bases between the two ends. The CDR3 bases are TGTGCCAGCAGCCGAACACAGGGTTTTGGTGAAAAACTGTTTTTT. It encodes CASSRTQGFGEKLFF.

V is TRBV6-1 and J is TRBJ1-6; D gene uncertain. The V end lost 6 bases, the J end lost 2 bases, and 8 bases lay between the germline ends. The CDR3 spans 14 residues. Germline V gives CDR1 MNHNS, CDR2 SASEGT. The DNA of the CDR3 is TGTGCCAGCAGCTCCGGGCCCTATAATTCACCCCTCCACTTT. Residues: CASSSGPYNSPLHF.

This clonotype came up many times. The chain uses TRBV7-8 and TRBJ2-5, with 11 bases identical to TRBD2. Per germline, CDR1 SGHVS and CDR2 FQNEAQ. The CDR3 totals 16 residues. The V segment lost 5 bases and the J segment 6 bases; nucleotides outside the gene matches: 11. The CDR3 sequence is CASSPNRIAGGKTQYF. The CDR3 DNA reads as TGTGCCAGCAGCCCAAATAGAATAGCGGGAGGGAAGACCCAGTACTTC. Full variable domain (missing parts from reference TRBV7-8 and TRBJ2-5): GAGVSQSPRYKVAKRGQDVALRCDPISGHVSLFWYQQALGQGPEFLTYFQNEAQLDKSGLPSDRFFAERPEGSVSTLKIQRTQQEDSAVYLCASSPNRIAGGKTQYFGPGTRLLVL.

This clonotype appeared many times. V is TRBV4-3 and J is TRBJ2-1, with D possibly called TRBD1 or TRBD2 (5 bases each). Trimming left V 0 bases short and J 8 bases short, with 17 bases between. CDR1 and CDR2 from the germline V gene are LGHNA and YSLEER. The CDR3 contains 16 residues. This CDR3 reads CASSQESKPLGDEQFF. DNA for the CDR3: TGCGCCAGCAGCCAAGAATCAAAGCCTTTGGGGGATGAGCAGTTCTTC.

This chain joins TRBV29-1 and TRBJ1-2; TRBD1 aligns across 7 bases. The CDR3 loop spans 11 amino acids. The germline V gene has CDR1 SQVTM and CDR2 ANQGSEA. The trim removed 4 bases at V and 8 bases at J, leaving 4 bases unmatched. The CDR3 DNA follows: TGCAGCGTTGGCCAGGGGGGCGGCTACACCTTC. It yields the protein CSVGQGGGYTF.

This clonotype was detected ten times or more. This chain uses TRBV5-1 with TRBJ2-1; the D is unclear. Germline V lookup: CDR1 SGHRS, CDR2 YFSETQ. V was shortened by 4 bases and J by 10 bases, with 15 bases between the two germline ends. The CDR3 covers 13 residues. This CDR3 is CASSLTGTREQFF. CDR3 DNA: TGCGCCAGCAGCCTCACCGGAACGCGGGAGCAGTTCTTC.

The rearrangement uses TRBV12-3 or TRBV12-4 and TRBJ1-2, with 7 bases lining up with TRBD1. With V trimmed by 3 bases and J by 5 bases, 9 bases remained unmatched. CDR3 size: 15 residues. The CDR3 protein is CASSFGGQVIYGYTF. The CDR3 nucleotides are TGTGCCAGCAGTTTCGGTGGACAGGTCATTTATGGCTACACCTTC.

The table lists this clonotype with a few counts. The gene calls are TRBV27 and TRBJ1-1; D is unclear. V gave up 0 bases and J gave up 11 bases, with 13 bases separating them. CDR3 length equals 13 residues. CDR1 and CDR2 from the germline V gene are MNHEY and SMNVEV (reference sequence). CDR3 bases: TGTGCCAGCAGTTTATCGACGGTTTCGGCCGCTTTCTTT. It translates to CASSLSTVSAAFF.

The chain has TRBV24-1 and TRBJ2-3, with TRBD1 matching over 10 bases. The V and J ends lost 4 bases and 2 bases, in that order; junction bases with no gene match: 8. Per germline, CDR1 KGHDR and CDR2 SFDVKD. This CDR3 contains 17 residues. The CDR3 is CATSDTDRGWITDTQYF. The CDR3 DNA reads as TGTGCCACCAGTGACACGGACAGGGGGTGGATCACAGATACGCAGTATTTT.

The rearrangement uses TRBV11-1 and TRBJ2-5; D possibly corresponds to TRBD2 (6 bases). With 1 base removed from V and 5 bases from J, the gap between germline ends came to 14 bases. Germline assignment: CDR1 SGHAT and CDR2 FQDESV (reference sequence). CDR3 length: 15 residues. The CDR3 is CASSLGETAGETQYF. The CDR3 bases are TGTGCCAGCAGCTTAGGGGAAACCGCGGGGGAGACCCAGTACTTC.